The present TCR beta chain was sequenced within a study of low-dose radiotherapy and immunotherapy resistance in tumors. Across the study: A total of 6.5 Gy was given to Cohort 1 as 0.5 Gy per fraction every 2 weeks. From cycle 1 day 1, patients took oral aspirin 300 mg every day for four cycles. Cohort 2 was treated with 1 Gy per fraction every two weeks, amounting to 13 Gy across 26 weeks. Treatment included intravenous cyclophosphamide dosed at 200 mg/m2 every two weeks, one day before radiation and immunotherapy.

This CDR3 contains 16 residues. The J segment lost 5 bases and the V segment lost 4 bases, leaving 11 bases of the junction unmatched. The germline gives CDR1 LNHDA, CDR2 SQIVND (reference sequence). Gene-specific TRAV and TRBV primers were used for first-strand cDNA, covering alpha and beta chains. TCR amplification ran approximately 20 PCR cycles using constant-region and V-primer adapter primers. TCRdb called the reads again in MiXCR, with one record for every CDR3 protein. The sample contains tens of thousands of distinct CDR3 sequences, over 15% of which appear only once. The time point is: after trial treatment. The sample's treatment: LDRT plus nivolumab, ipilimumab, low-dose cyclophosphamide and aspirin (RACIN trial). This clonotype has at least ten counts.

This TCR came from a male donor with prostate cancer. The chain is built from TRBV19 and TRBJ2-5; TRBD1 agrees at 9 bases. The sample here was PBMCs, taken after low-dose radiotherapy plus immunotherapy. In DNA, the CDR3 is TGTGCCAGTAGTACCGACTACAGGGGGCGCGGGGAGACCCAGTACTTC. It codes for CASSTDYRGRGETQYF.